This TCR beta chain was identified in a study of T cells in localized non-small cell lung cancer. Study-level findings and limits: In adjacent lung appeared a median around 59 of the top 100 tumor clones. Exceeding tumor, uninvolved adjacent lung had the highest T cell clonality. Without multi-region sequencing, intratumor heterogeneity could not be excluded.

Adjacent lung lacking atypia came from at least 2 cm beyond the tumor margin. Assay used: immunoSEQ multiplex PCR; TCRdb lists only in-frame clones, some missing. The sample lists about a thousand clones, about 22% occurring once. On this clone itself: Its target is not known.

Germline CDR1 reads MNHGY; CDR2 reads SAAAGT. The length of the CDR3 is 13 residues. The V end lost 5 bases, the J end lost 0 bases, and 8 bases lay between the germline ends. The sequence derives from a male donor aged 60 or over with stage III squamous cell lung carcinoma. The sequenced sample was normal lung tissue next to the tumor, obtained before any cancer treatment. The gene calls are TRBV6-8 and TRBJ2-7; D is unclear. Here the CDR3 reads CASSKIPSYEQYF. DNA of the CDR3: TGTGCCAGCAGTAAGATTCCCTCCTACGAGCAGTACTTC.